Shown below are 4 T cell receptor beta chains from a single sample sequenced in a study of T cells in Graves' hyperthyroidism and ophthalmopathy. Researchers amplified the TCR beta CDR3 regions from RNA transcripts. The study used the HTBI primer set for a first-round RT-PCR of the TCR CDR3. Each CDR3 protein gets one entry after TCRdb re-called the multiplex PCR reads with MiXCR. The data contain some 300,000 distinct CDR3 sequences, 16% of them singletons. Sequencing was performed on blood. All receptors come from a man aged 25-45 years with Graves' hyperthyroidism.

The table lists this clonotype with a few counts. The CDR3 reads CASSPGLPTEAFF. In nucleotides, the CDR3 is TGTGCCAGCAGCCCAGGACTTCCCACTGAAGCTTTCTTT. The gene calls are TRBV7-6 and TRBJ1-1; D uncertain. V was shortened by 5 bases and J by 4 bases, with 11 bases between the two germline ends. This CDR3 has 13 residues. The germline CDR1 and CDR2 sequences are SGHVS and FNYEAQ.

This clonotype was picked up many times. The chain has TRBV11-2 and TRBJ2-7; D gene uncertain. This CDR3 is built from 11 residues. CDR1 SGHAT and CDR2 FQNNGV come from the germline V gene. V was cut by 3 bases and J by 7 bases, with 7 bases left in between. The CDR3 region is CASSFRWEQYF. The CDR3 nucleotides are TGTGCCAGCAGCTTTCGTTGGGAGCAGTACTTC.

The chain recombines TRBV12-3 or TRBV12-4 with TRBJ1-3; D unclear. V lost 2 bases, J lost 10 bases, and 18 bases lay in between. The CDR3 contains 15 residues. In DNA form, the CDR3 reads TGTGCCAGCAGTTTATTCGGGGTCCTAGAAGAGACCATATATTTT. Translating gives CASSLFGVLEETIYF.

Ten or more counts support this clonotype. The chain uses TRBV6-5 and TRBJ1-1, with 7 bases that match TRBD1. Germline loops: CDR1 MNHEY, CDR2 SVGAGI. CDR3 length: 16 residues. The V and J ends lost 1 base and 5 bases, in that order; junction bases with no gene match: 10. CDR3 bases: TGTGCCAGCAGTTACTTACATTCGACAGGGAGAACTGAAGCTTTCTTT. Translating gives CASSYLHSTGRTEAFF.